This T cell receptor (beta chain) originates from a study of blood T cell repertoires in COVID-19. Overall study: T cells, B-cell-depleted T cells, or PBMCs provided the cDNA or gDNA that served as material.

The CDR3 extends over 14 amino acids. J gave up 6 bases and V 2 bases, and 5 bases lay outside the gene matches. Germline assignment: CDR1 SNHLY and CDR2 FYNNEI. Under the authors' procedure: Quantification of nucleated cells was approximated via reference gene primer amplification. The repertoire was sequenced with immunoSEQ multiplex PCR; TCRdb's copy has only in-frame clones and lacks some. D and trimming were read from the DNA, whereas the V and J calls and clone size are those reported in that table. Altogether 270,000 or so clones are present, around 86% being singletons, with the ten largest covering around 3.2%.

The TCR was taken from a woman aged 60-70 years with active or convalescent COVID-19. Sequencing was performed on peripheral blood. The genes are TRBV2 and TRBJ1-1; TRBD1 agrees at 8 bases. The CDR3 loop reads CASSEPRQGPEAFF. DNA of the CDR3: TGTGCCAGCAGTGAACCCCGACAGGGGCCTGAAGCTTTCTTT. The entire variable domain, with the rest obtained from reference TRBV2 and TRBJ1-1, is as follows: EPEVTQTPSHQVTQMGQEVILRCVPISNHLYFYWYRQILGQKVEFLVSFYNNEISEKSEIFDDQFSVERPDGSNFTLKIRSTKLEDSAMYFCASSEPRQGPEAFFGQGTRLTVV.